Listed below are T cell receptor beta chains from one sample, sequenced in a study of T cells in Graves' hyperthyroidism and ophthalmopathy. TCRdb processed the multiplex PCR reads anew with MiXCR; each CDR3 protein has one entry. The sample comprises around 600,000 distinct CDR3 sequences, 14% of which are singletons, and over 6% rests with the top ten. Sequenced: blood. The receptors were sampled from a woman aged 18-35 years with Graves' ophthalmopathy. CDR3s include the opening cysteine and the closing phenylalanine or tryptophan. D genes are given only for firm matches. Some rows have no size entry. The others give once, few or many, or a class for an expanded clone.

j_gene: TRBJ2-3; d_gene: -; v_gene: TRBV28; abundance: many; CDR3aa: CASSLLPLNGADTQYF; CDR3nt: TGTGCCAGCAGTTTACTACCCCTAAATGGCGCAGATACGCAGTATTTT
j_gene: TRBJ1-2; d_gene: -; v_gene: TRBV30; abundance: many; CDR3aa: CAWTWNYGYTF; CDR3nt: TGTGCCTGGACGTGGAACTATGGCTACACCTTC
j_gene: TRBJ2-7; d_gene: -; v_gene: TRBV5-5; abundance: many; CDR3aa: CASSFEVSPYEQYF; CDR3nt: TGTGCCAGCAGCTTTGAGGTCTCACCCTACGAGCAGTACTTC
j_gene: TRBJ2-2; d_gene: TRBD1; v_gene: TRBV6-1; abundance: many; CDR3aa: CASSDRQGNTGELFF; CDR3nt: TGTGCCAGCAGTGATAGACAGGGGAACACCGGGGAGCTGTTTTTT
j_gene: TRBJ1-6; d_gene: -; v_gene: TRBV7-9; abundance: few; CDR3aa: CASSLTADSPLHF; CDR3nt: TGTGCCAGCAGCTTGACGGCGGATTCACCCCTCCACTTT
j_gene: TRBJ2-5; d_gene: -; v_gene: TRBV19; abundance: few; CDR3aa: CASSVPTSNLQYF; CDR3nt: TGTGCCAGTAGTGTTCCTACTTCCAATCTCCAGTACTTC
j_gene: TRBJ1-1; d_gene: TRBD1; v_gene: TRBV5-1; abundance: many; CDR3aa: CASRLLEQGITEAFF; CDR3nt: TGCGCCAGCAGACTCTTGGAACAGGGGATCACTGAAGCTTTCTTT
j_gene: TRBJ2-2; d_gene: TRBD1; v_gene: TRBV29-1; abundance: -; CDR3aa: CSVAGGQEESTGELFF; CDR3nt: TGCAGCGTTGCAGGGGGACAGGAGGAGTCGACCGGGGAGCTGTTTTTT
j_gene: TRBJ2-1; d_gene: TRBD2; v_gene: TRBV7-7; abundance: -; CDR3aa: CASRTTSGRGGEQFF; CDR3nt: TGTGCTAGCAGGACTACTAGCGGGAGGGGGGGAGAGCAGTTCTTC
j_gene: TRBJ2-1; d_gene: -; v_gene: TRBV5-1; abundance: -; CDR3aa: CASSLFDVGNEQFF; CDR3nt: TGCGCCAGCAGCTTGTTCGATGTCGGCAATGAGCAGTTCTTC
j_gene: TRBJ2-7; d_gene: -; v_gene: TRBV7-9; abundance: many; CDR3aa: CASSTDSYEQYF; CDR3nt: TGTGCCAGCAGCACAGATTCCTACGAGCAGTACTTC
j_gene: TRBJ1-6; d_gene: -; v_gene: TRBV7-2; abundance: -; CDR3aa: CASSLSLRQAYNSPLHF; CDR3nt: TGTGCCAGCAGCTTAAGTCTGCGACAGGCATATAATTCACCCCTCCACTTT
j_gene: TRBJ2-3; d_gene: -; v_gene: TRBV7-8; abundance: many; CDR3aa: CASSLVVFGTGNTQYF; CDR3nt: TGTGCCAGCAGCTTAGTGGTGTTTGGGACTGGGAATACGCAGTATTTT
j_gene: TRBJ2-4; d_gene: TRBD2; v_gene: TRBV7-2; abundance: many; CDR3aa: CASGLAGVTLAKNIQYF; CDR3nt: TGTGCCAGCGGACTAGCGGGGGTTACGCTAGCCAAAAACATTCAGTACTTC
j_gene: TRBJ2-7; d_gene: TRBD2; v_gene: TRBV11-2; abundance: many; CDR3aa: CASSWGLAETSYEQYF; CDR3nt: TGTGCCAGCAGCTGGGGACTAGCGGAGACCTCCTACGAGCAGTACTTC
j_gene: TRBJ1-3; d_gene: -; v_gene: TRBV15; abundance: -; CDR3aa: CATSRDVGAGNTIYF; CDR3nt: TGTGCCACCAGCAGAGATGTGGGGGCTGGAAACACCATATATTTT
j_gene: TRBJ2-1; d_gene: -; v_gene: TRBV5-1; abundance: many; CDR3aa: CASSLAGTNNEQFF; CDR3nt: TGCGCCAGCAGCTTGGCTGGCACCAACAATGAGCAGTTCTTC
j_gene: TRBJ2-7; d_gene: TRBD1; v_gene: TRBV7-3; abundance: many; CDR3aa: CAQGQGSSYEQYF; CDR3nt: TGTGCCCAGGGACAGGGAAGCTCCTACGAGCAGTACTTC
j_gene: TRBJ2-3; d_gene: -; v_gene: TRBV9; abundance: many; CDR3aa: CASSVAGGLPLGTDTQYF; CDR3nt: TGTGCCAGCAGCGTAGCTGGAGGGTTACCCCTGGGCACAGATACGCAGTATTTT
j_gene: TRBJ2-6; d_gene: -; v_gene: TRBV7-8; abundance: few; CDR3aa: CASSPTASKISGANVLTF; CDR3nt: TGTGCCAGCAGCCCGACAGCCTCAAAAATCTCTGGGGCCAACGTCCTGACTTTC
j_gene: TRBJ1-2; d_gene: TRBD1; v_gene: TRBV7-2; abundance: many; CDR3aa: CASSLDGQEPGYGYTF; CDR3nt: TGTGCCAGCAGCTTAGACGGACAGGAGCCCGGCTATGGCTACACCTTC
j_gene: TRBJ1-2; d_gene: -; v_gene: TRBV7-9; abundance: -; CDR3aa: CASSLSSYERPRYGYTF; CDR3nt: TGTGCCAGCAGCTTAAGTTCCTATGAGAGACCTCGCTATGGCTACACCTTC
j_gene: TRBJ2-5; d_gene: TRBD1; v_gene: TRBV7-2; abundance: many; CDR3aa: CASSRQVDRQETQYF; CDR3nt: TGTGCCAGCAGCCGGCAGGTGGACAGGCAAGAGACCCAGTACTTC
j_gene: TRBJ2-7; d_gene: TRBD1; v_gene: TRBV10-3; abundance: many; CDR3aa: CAISESTGKVAHEQYF; CDR3nt: TGTGCCATCAGTGAGTCGACAGGGAAGGTTGCCCACGAGCAGTACTTC
j_gene: TRBJ2-3; d_gene: TRBD2; v_gene: TRBV24-1; abundance: -; CDR3aa: CATSDLRASGMTGTDTQYF; CDR3nt: TGTGCCACCAGTGATCTTCGGGCTAGCGGGATGACGGGCACAGATACGCAGTATTTT
j_gene: TRBJ2-1; d_gene: TRBD2; v_gene: TRBV11-2; abundance: few; CDR3aa: CASSFSYWASGRNEQFF; CDR3nt: TGTGCCAGCAGCTTTTCGTATTGGGCTAGCGGGAGGAATGAGCAGTTCTTC
j_gene: TRBJ2-7; d_gene: -; v_gene: TRBV19; abundance: few; CDR3aa: CASSIIKGLEQYF; CDR3nt: TGTGCCAGTAGTATCATTAAAGGGCTCGAGCAGTACTTC
j_gene: TRBJ2-1; d_gene: TRBD2; v_gene: TRBV28; abundance: many; CDR3aa: CASSLSGTSGRAWFF; CDR3nt: TGTGCCAGCAGTTTATCTGGGACTAGCGGGAGGGCCTGGTTCTTC
j_gene: TRBJ1-4; d_gene: -; v_gene: TRBV2; abundance: many; CDR3aa: CASSAPVLNGLFF; CDR3nt: TGTGCCAGCAGTGCACCGGTGCTTAATGGACTGTTTTTT